The source of this TCR beta chain is a study of T cells after yellow fever vaccination. TCRdb ran MiXCR on the 5' RACE reads and lists one entry per CDR3 protein. Of about 85,000 distinct CDR3 sequences listed, about an eighth are singletons. V was clipped by 5 bases and J by 2 bases, with 13 bases between them. CDR1 and CDR2 (germline): SEHNR, FQNEAQ (reference sequence). The CDR3 totals 14 residues. This receptor was identified in a young man who received the YFV17D yellow fever vaccine. Sequenced here: CD8+ T cells not binding an NS4B(214-222) dextramer, sorted from PBMCs, sampled around 3 weeks after the first yellow fever vaccination. The chain uses TRBV7-9 and TRBJ2-7; tentatively, D is TRBD2 (5 bases). CDR3 amino acids: CASSPSEGPYEQYV. CDR3 nucleotide sequence: TGTGCCAGCAGCCCCTCCGAGGGCCCCTACGAGCAGTACGTC.